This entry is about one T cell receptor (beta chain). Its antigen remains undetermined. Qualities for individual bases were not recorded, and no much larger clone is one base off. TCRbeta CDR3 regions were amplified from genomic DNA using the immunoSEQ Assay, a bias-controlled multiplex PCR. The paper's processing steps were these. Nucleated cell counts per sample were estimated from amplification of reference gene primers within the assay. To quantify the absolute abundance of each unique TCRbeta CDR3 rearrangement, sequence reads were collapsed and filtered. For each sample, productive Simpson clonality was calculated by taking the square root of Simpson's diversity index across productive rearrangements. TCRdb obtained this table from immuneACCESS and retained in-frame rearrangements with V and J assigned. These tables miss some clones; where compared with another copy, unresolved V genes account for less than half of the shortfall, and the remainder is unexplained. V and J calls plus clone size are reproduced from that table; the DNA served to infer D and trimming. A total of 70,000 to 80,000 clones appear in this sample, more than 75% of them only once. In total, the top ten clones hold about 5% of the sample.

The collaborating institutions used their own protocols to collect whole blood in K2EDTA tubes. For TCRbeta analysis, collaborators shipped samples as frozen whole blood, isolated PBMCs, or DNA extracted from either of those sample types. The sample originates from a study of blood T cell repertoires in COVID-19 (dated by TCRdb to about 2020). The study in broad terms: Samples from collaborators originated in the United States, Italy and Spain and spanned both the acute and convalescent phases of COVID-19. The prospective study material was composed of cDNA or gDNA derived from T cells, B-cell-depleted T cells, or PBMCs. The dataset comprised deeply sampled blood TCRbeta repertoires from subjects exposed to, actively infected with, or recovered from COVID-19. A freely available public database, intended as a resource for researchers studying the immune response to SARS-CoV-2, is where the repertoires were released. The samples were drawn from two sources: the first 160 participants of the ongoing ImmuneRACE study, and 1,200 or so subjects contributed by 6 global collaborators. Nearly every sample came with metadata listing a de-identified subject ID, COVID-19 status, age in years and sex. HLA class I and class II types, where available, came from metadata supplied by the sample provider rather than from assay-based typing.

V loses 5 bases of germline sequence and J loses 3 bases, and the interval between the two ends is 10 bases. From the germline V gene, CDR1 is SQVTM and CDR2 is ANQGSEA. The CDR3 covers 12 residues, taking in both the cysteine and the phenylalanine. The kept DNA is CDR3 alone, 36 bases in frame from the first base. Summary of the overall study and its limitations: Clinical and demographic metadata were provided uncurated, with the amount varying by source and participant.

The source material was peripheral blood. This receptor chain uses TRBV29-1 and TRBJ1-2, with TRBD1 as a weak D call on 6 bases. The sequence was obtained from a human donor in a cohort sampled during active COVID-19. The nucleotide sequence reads TGCAGCGTTAGCAGGGGAGACTATGGCTACACCTTC. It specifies CSVSRGDYGYTF.